This T cell receptor beta chain was captured in a study of beta chain features in type 1 diabetes listed by TCRdb under 2018. At the level of the whole study: No differences in mean age, gender distribution, total cell number or subset yield were found between patients and healthy donors. A total of roughly 99,000,000 sorted cells were examined across all samples, and the number of cells per subset was strongly correlated with RNA yield. The study compared the TCRB repertoires of sorted circulating CD4+ T cell subsets in recently diagnosed type 1 diabetes patients with those in matched healthy donors. Naive and central memory subsets were obtained from all 30 or so donors, but regulatory and stem cell-like memory subsets were isolated from only 8 patients and roughly eight healthy donors.

General study outcomes and caveats: Naive, central memory and regulatory TCRB repertoires appeared more similar among patients than among healthy donors. Because cDNA rather than genomic DNA was sequenced, highly expressing activated cells could have been over-represented, although no difference in activation and CD3 levels was found between groups. HLA sub-analyses involved small numbers of individuals, so any influence of HLA type on TCRB rearrangement remained unresolved. A moderate but significant shortening of TCRB CDR3 length was observed in type 1 diabetes patients in all four CD4+ subsets. PCR might favor shorter templates, but patient and control samples were amplified and corrected together, so any skew would affect both groups equally. At VDJ recombination sites, type 1 diabetes patients had fewer insertions and more deleted nucleotides, which implies abnormalities in thymic rearrangement.

From each donor, a single peripheral blood sample of about 116 mL on average was drawn into heparinised tubes. A BD FACSAria II and a panel including CD45RO, CCR7, CD25, CD127, CD95 and CD27 were used to sort naive, central memory, regulatory and stem cell-like memory CD4+ T cells. All sorted populations exceeded 95% purity. Right away, PBMCs were isolated by Lymphoprep density gradient centrifugation and were stained directly, with no culture step. To minimize batch effects, samples were stained and sorted in pairs, one healthy donor with one patient per experiment. As for this clone: Its recognized antigen is unknown. There are no base qualities to consult, and no much larger clone falls within one base.

The entire amount of isolated RNA was reverse transcribed using the High Capacity cDNA Reverse Transcription Kit, so the sequenced TCRB transcripts were expressed ones. Deep immunoSEQ sequencing was performed on naive, central memory and regulatory T cell samples, with an average of roughly 4 million total reads per sample. After sorted cells were lysed in RLT buffer, RNA was extracted with DNase-treated RNeasy Micro or Mini kits, with the choice depending on cell number. To prevent cross-contamination, each cell subset was processed individually, whereas patient and healthy donor samples were processed jointly. The immunoSEQ multiplex PCR was used to amplify TCRB sequences from cDNA, yielding 87-bp fragments that span the CDR3 region. Amplicons were sequenced on the Illumina HiSeq platform. The original pipeline was this. Synthetic template baselines were used to correct PCR bias computationally, reads within Hamming distance 2 were collapsed, and singletons that could not be merged were discarded. Reads were aligned against IMGT so that V, D and J genes, CDR3 length and insertions or deletions at six rearrangement sites could be assigned. Within each subset, clonotype counts were normalized to the number of sorted cells before true diversity and Gini coefficients were calculated with the tcR R package. The overlap coefficient, calculated on TCRB nucleotide sequences, was used to measure repertoire sharing. Out-of-frame TCRB sequences from naive cells were analyzed as a proxy for the pre-selection repertoire. TCRdb carries this immuneACCESS record with in-frame sequences only. Its versions omit some clonotypes, under half of them owing to an unresolved V gene in the studies checked, with the rest unexplained. D and trimming come from the DNA, and the V and J calls and clone size come from that table. The sample yields about 230,000 clones; more than 15% were counted once. The top ten hold 0.065% to 0.095% of the sample.

The CDR3, from cysteine to phenylalanine, totals 13 residues. The CDR3 DNA has 39 bases and is translated from base 1. V is clipped by 1 base and J by 5 bases, and the sequence between their germline boundaries is 8 bases long. Sequences PRHDT (CDR1) and FYEKMQ (CDR2) are obtained from the germline V gene (reference sequence). This sequence was found in a young man with type 1 diabetes. The sequenced sample consisted of naive CD4+ T cells from blood. What the cell subset or site label conveys for this sample: true naive CD4+ T cells. In this chain, TRBV13 is recombined with TRBJ2-5, with no reliable assignment of the D segment. The DNA is TGTGCCAGCAGCTTAGCGGAAGTGGAGACCCAGTACTTC. It is translated as CASSLAEVETQYF.